What follows describes a single T cell receptor (beta chain). Which antigen it targets is not known. Nothing much larger sits one base from this clone, and base qualities are not available. The data stem from a study of blood T cell repertoires in COVID-19 (dated by TCRdb to the early 2020s). As for the study more broadly: The collaborator samples originated in the United States, Italy and Spain and spanned the acute and convalescent phases of COVID-19. The material from the prospective study consisted of cDNA or gDNA derived from T cells, B-cell-depleted T cells, or PBMCs. The dataset comprised deeply sampled blood TCRbeta repertoires from subjects exposed to, actively infected with, or recovered from COVID-19. The repertoires were made available in a free public database intended to serve as a resource for research on the immune response to SARS-CoV-2. Samples came from the ongoing ImmuneRACE study (first 160 participants) plus 1,254 subjects from 6 global collaborators. A de-identified subject ID, COVID-19 status, age in years and sex were almost always included in the sample metadata. HLA class I and class II types, where available, came from metadata supplied by the sample provider rather than from assay-based typing. Overall study outcomes, separate from this receptor: Clinical and demographic metadata were provided uncurated, with the amount varying by source and participant.

Collaborating institutions collected whole blood in K2EDTA tubes following their own protocols. For TCRbeta analysis, collaborators shipped samples as frozen whole blood, isolated PBMCs, or DNA extracted from either of those sample types. The CDR3 numbers 15 residues from cysteine through phenylalanine. Of the read, only the CDR3 DNA is kept; its 45 bases are in frame from base 1. V and J are trimmed by 6 bases and 6 bases, and the gene matches miss 8 bases of the junction. CDR1 and CDR2 (MNHEY, SMNVEV) derive from the germline V gene (reference sequence). TCRbeta CDR3 regions were amplified from genomic DNA by means of the immunoSEQ Assay, a bias-controlled multiplex PCR. The published analysis was carried out like this. Within the assay, amplification of reference gene primers was used to estimate how many nucleated cells each sample contained. Sequence reads were collapsed and filtered to measure the absolute abundance of every unique TCRbeta CDR3 rearrangement. For each sample, productive Simpson clonality was calculated by taking the square root of Simpson's diversity index across productive rearrangements. The immuneACCESS repertoire file appears here via TCRdb, limited to in-frame rearrangements. These files lack a portion of the clones; in checked studies, under half of the deficit traces to unresolved V genes, and the cause of the others is not known. V, J and clone size reflect that table, while D and trimming were determined from the DNA. Counted in this sample were more than 100,000 clones; approximately 90% of them appeared once. The ten largest account for 15% to 20% of the sample.

This chain joins TRBV27 to TRBJ2-2; TRBD1 lines up with 9 middle nucleotides. Material: peripheral blood. This sequence originates from a man aged 50-60 years with active or convalescent COVID-19. CDR3 protein: CASRGTGLVPGELFF. The DNA sequence reads TGTGCCAGCAGGGGGACAGGGCTTGTTCCCGGGGAGCTGTTTTTT.